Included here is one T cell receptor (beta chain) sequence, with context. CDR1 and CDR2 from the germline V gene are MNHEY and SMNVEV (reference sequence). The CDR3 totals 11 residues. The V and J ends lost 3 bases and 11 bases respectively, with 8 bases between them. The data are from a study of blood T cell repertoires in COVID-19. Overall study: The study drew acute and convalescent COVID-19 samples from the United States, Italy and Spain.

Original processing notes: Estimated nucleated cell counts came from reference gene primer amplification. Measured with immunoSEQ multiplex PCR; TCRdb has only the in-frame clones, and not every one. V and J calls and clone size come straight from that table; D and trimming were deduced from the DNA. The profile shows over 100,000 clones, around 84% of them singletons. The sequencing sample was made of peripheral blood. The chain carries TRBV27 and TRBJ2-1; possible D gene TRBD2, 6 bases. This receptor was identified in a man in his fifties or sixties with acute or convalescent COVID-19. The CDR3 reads CASSFGGKQFF. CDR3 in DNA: TGTGCCAGCAGTTTCGGCGGGAAGCAGTTCTTC.